What follows are 21 T cell receptor beta chains derived from one specimen sequenced in a study of T cells in Graves' hyperthyroidism and ophthalmopathy. Researchers took RNA transcripts and amplified the TCR beta CDR3 regions from them. With the HTBI primer set, the TCR CDR3 went through a first round of RT-PCR. TCRdb fed the multiplex PCR reads into MiXCR, producing one record per CDR3 protein. The table shows about 330,000 distinct CDR3 sequences, with around 13% occurring only once. Material: blood. All receptors derive from a woman aged 40 to 49 with Graves' ophthalmopathy.

Points on this clonotype: This may stem from a read error, because a much larger clone lies one nucleotide away. This chain links TRBV7-8 with TRBJ1-1, with no clear D. The CDR3 consists of 14 residues. The germline V and J ends were trimmed by 5 bases and 1 base, with 11 bases remaining between them. From germline, CDR1 is SGHVS and CDR2 FQNEAQ. CDR3: CASSTHLTNTEAFF. CDR3 sequence (DNA): TGTGCCAGCAGCACTCACTTAACGAACACTGAAGCTTTCTTT. Combining the CDR3 with reference TRBV7-8 and TRBJ1-1 gives the whole variable domain GAGVSQSPRYKVAKRGQDVALRCDPISGHVSLFWYQQALGQGPEFLTYFQNEAQLDKSGLPSDRFFAERPEGSVSTLKIQRTQQEDSAVYLCASSTHLTNTEAFFGQGTRLTVV.

CDR3 residues: CASETDSSTEAFF. In DNA form, the CDR3 reads TGTGCCAGCGAGACTGACAGCTCCACTGAAGCTTTCTTT. The chain links TRBV12-3 or TRBV12-4 to TRBJ1-1, with D tentatively TRBD1 (5 bases). The CDR3 contains 13 residues. Deletions cut 8 bases from V and 4 bases from J, with 14 bases between.

This chain connects TRBV19 to TRBJ2-6, with a weak D call TRBD1 (6 bases). Germline-derived CDR1 and CDR2 are LNHDA and SQIVND (reference sequence). The length of the CDR3 is 16 residues. CDR3 loop: CATSETGRSGANVLTF. DNA of the CDR3: TGTGCTACTTCGGAGACAGGTCGCTCTGGGGCCAACGTCCTGACTTTC.

This clonotype occurred a few times. The V gene is TRBV11-2, the J gene TRBJ2-2; D might be TRBD2 (6 bases). This CDR3 has 12 residues. CDR1 and CDR2 (germline): SGHAT, FQNNGV. The germline V and J ends were trimmed by 7 bases and 7 bases, with 10 bases remaining between them. The CDR3 DNA is TGTGCCAGCACCGAAGCGGGCGGGGAGCTGTTTTTT. As protein: CASTEAGGELFF.

This clonotype occurred many times. The chain has TRBV29-1 and TRBJ2-7; 11 bases agree with TRBD2. Unmatched junction bases numbered 16, after V lost 3 bases and J lost 9 bases. CDR3 length: 16 residues. The germline CDR1 and CDR2 sequences are SQVTM and ANQGSEA. The CDR3 sequence is CSVDRGTSGDVARQYF. CDR3 DNA sequence: TGCAGCGTTGATAGGGGGACTAGCGGCGACGTCGCTAGGCAGTACTTC.

This clonotype has ten or more counts. The chain links TRBV15 to TRBJ2-5, with TRBD2 identical over 7 bases. Germline V gives CDR1 LNHNV, CDR2 YYDKDF (reference sequence). CDR3 length: 15 residues. Losses at the gene ends were 0 bases for V and 11 bases for J; bases not matched to a gene: 12. CDR3 region: CATSRDNLGLTPQYF. DNA of the CDR3: TGTGCCACCAGCAGAGATAATCTGGGACTAACACCTCAGTACTTC.

This clonotype was picked up many times. This chain joins TRBV18 and TRBJ1-1; tentative D call: TRBD1 (5 bases). The V and J ends lost 3 bases and 5 bases respectively, with 10 bases between them. Germline lookup yields CDR1 KGHSH and CDR2 LQKENI. This CDR3 region has 13 residues. CDR3 residues: CASSPLGGTEAFF. The CDR3 region has the DNA TGTGCCAGCTCACCCCTGGGGGGTACTGAAGCTTTCTTT.

This clonotype was recorded at least ten times. This chain connects TRBV27 to TRBJ1-4; TRBD1 matches 9 bases. Germline V gene data show CDR1 as MNHEY and CDR2 as SMNVEV (reference sequence). This CDR3 is built from 14 residues. V trimming: 5 bases; J trimming: 7 bases; junction bases outside the gene matches: 5. The chain's CDR3 is CASSPGQGGEKLFF. DNA for the CDR3: TGTGCCAGCAGTCCGGGACAGGGAGGTGAAAAACTGTTTTTT.

At least ten counts were recorded for this clonotype. The DNA of the CDR3 is TGTGCCAGCAGTGCCCTAGCGGGAGTGTTCGAGCAGTACTTC. Protein product: CASSALAGVFEQYF. The chain is built from TRBV6-1 and TRBJ2-7, with TRBD2 matching 10 bases. After removal of 4 bases from V and 6 bases from J, the junction contained 6 bases not matched to a gene. The CDR3 runs 14 residues. Germline CDR1 MNHNS, CDR2 SASEGT.

The chain employs TRBV30 and TRBJ1-2; no firm D call. Trimming took 3 bases from V and 6 from J, leaving 11 bases between them. Germline V gene lookup returns CDR1 GTSNPN and CDR2 SVGIG (reference sequence). The CDR3 is 12 residues long. CDR3 nucleotide sequence: TGTGCCTGGAGCCTTGGAACCCATGGCTACACCTTC. Amino acids: CAWSLGTHGYTF. The variable domain in full, with the rest retrieved from reference TRBV30 and TRBJ1-2, is SQTIHQWPATLVQPVGSPLSLECTVEGTSNPNLYWYRQAAGRGLQLLFYSVGIGQISSEVPQNLSASRPQDRQFILSSKKLLLSDSGFYLCAWSLGTHGYTFGSGTRLTVV.

The chain combines TRBV12-3 or TRBV12-4 with TRBJ1-5; D is unresolved. V shed 8 bases and J shed 0 bases, with 11 bases lying between them. The CDR3 consists of 14 residues. Here the CDR3 reads CASSAENSNQPQHF. CDR3 DNA: TGTGCCAGCTCCGCCGAGAATAGCAATCAGCCCCAGCATTTT.

As regards this clonotype: A much more abundant neighbour one base away suggests this may be a read error. The gene calls are TRBV7-8 and TRBJ1-1, with unresolved D. V lost 1 base and J 5 bases, leaving 8 bases between the germline ends. CDR3 length equals 13 residues. CDR1 and CDR2 (germline): SGHVS, FQNEAQ. For the CDR3, the DNA is TGTGCCAGCAGCTTAGTGGCGGAAACTGAAGCTTTCTTT. This encodes CASSLVAETEAFF.

This clonotype has at least ten counts. This sequence joins TRBV15 and TRBJ1-1, with TRBD1 as a possible D gene (5 bases). The V and J ends lost 2 bases and 4 bases respectively, with 8 bases between them. This CDR3 has 13 amino acids. CDR1 and CDR2 from the germline V gene are LNHNV and YYDKDF (reference sequence). The CDR3 protein is CATSRQGVTEAFF. DNA of the CDR3: TGTGCCACCAGCAGACAGGGCGTCACTGAAGCTTTCTTT.

The chain is built from TRBV5-1 and TRBJ2-2; 7 bases fit TRBD1. In germline, CDR1 is SGHRS, CDR2 YFSETQ. The length of the CDR3 is 15 residues. V shed 2 bases, J shed 5 bases, and the junction held 6 bases outside the gene matches. DNA of the CDR3: TGCGCCAGCAGCTTCCAGGGGGATGGAACCGGGGAGCTGTTTTTT. Its translation: CASSFQGDGTGELFF.

This chain links TRBV6-1 with TRBJ1-1, with 11 bases that match TRBD1. CDR3 length: 13 amino acids. After removal of 5 bases from V and 9 bases from J, the junction contained 5 bases not matched to a gene. Germline V gene sequence: CDR1 MNHNS, CDR2 SASEGT. Here the CDR3 reads CASSSGQGAKAFF. CDR3 DNA sequence: TGTGCCAGCAGTTCCGGACAGGGGGCGAAAGCTTTCTTT.

CDR3 in DNA: TGTGCCAGCAGTTTACTAGCGGGGGGGCTGGGTGAGCAGTTCTTC. Protein product: CASSLLAGGLGEQFF. This sequence joins TRBV28 and TRBJ2-1; 12 bases align to TRBD2. V shed 2 bases, J shed 9 bases, and the junction held 5 bases outside the gene matches. CDR3 size: 15 residues. Germline CDR1 reads MDHEN; CDR2 reads SYDVKM.

The chain carries TRBV5-1 and TRBJ2-5; unclear D gene. The ends were cut back, 0 bases at V and 4 bases at J, with 7 bases in the middle. The CDR3 spans 13 residues. Germline CDR1 is SGHRS and CDR2 is YFSETQ. The CDR3 bases are TGCGCCAGCAGCTTGGCCGTCGGAGAGACCCAGTACTTC. Amino acid sequence: CASSLAVGETQYF. The full variable domain, rest sourced from reference TRBV5-1 and TRBJ2-5, is KAGVTQTPRYLIKTRGQQVTLSCSPISGHRSVSWYQQTPGQGLQFLFEYFSETQRNKGNFPGRFSGRQFSNSRSEMNVSTLELGDSALYLCASSLAVGETQYFGPGTRLLVL.

This chain connects TRBV10-1 to TRBJ2-7, with a tentative D call TRBD1 (5 bases). The germline CDR1 and CDR2 sequences are WNHNN and SYGVQD (reference sequence). This CDR3 is built from 13 residues. Trimming removed 4 bases from V and 2 bases from J, with 9 bases in between. The CDR3 DNA follows: TGCGCCAGCAGTGGACAGACAACCTACGAGCAGTACTTC. It encodes CASSGQTTYEQYF.

Many counts were recorded for this clonotype. The rearrangement uses TRBV7-8 and TRBJ2-5; 11 positions agree with TRBD2. CDR1 and CDR2 from the germline V gene are SGHVS and FQNEAQ. The CDR3 spans 19 residues. Trimming cost V 2 bases and J 2 bases; bases outside gene matches: 13. The CDR3 sequence is CASSLRSGGAGFSQETQYF. CDR3 sequence (DNA): TGTGCCAGCAGCTTACGTAGCGGGGGGGCCGGGTTCAGTCAAGAGACCCAGTACTTC.

This clonotype was recorded a few times. The chain links TRBV15 to TRBJ2-1, with 9 bases fitting TRBD2. The germline V gene has CDR1 LNHNV and CDR2 YYDKDF (reference sequence). This CDR3 is built from 14 residues. V shed 5 bases and J 7 bases; nucleotides not matched to a gene: 6. The CDR3 protein is CATSVSGGWNEQFF. In DNA form, the CDR3 reads TGTGCCACCAGCGTCAGCGGGGGGTGGAATGAGCAGTTCTTC. The full variable domain, with the rest looked up from reference TRBV15 and TRBJ2-1, is DAMVIQNPRYQVTQFGKPVTLSCSQTLNHNVMYWYQQKSSQAPKLLFHYYDKDFNNEADTPDNFQSRRPNTSFCFLDIRSPGLGDTAMYLCATSVSGGWNEQFFGPGTRLTVL.

The chain couples TRBV11-2 to TRBJ2-7, with D possibly being TRBD1 or TRBD2 (5 bases each). The germline V and J ends were trimmed by 0 bases and 2 bases, with 11 bases remaining between them. CDR3 length: 15 residues. Per the germline V gene, CDR1 is SGHAT and CDR2 is FQNNGV. The CDR3 sequence: CASSLERGLTYEQYF. CDR3 sequence (DNA): TGTGCCAGCAGCTTAGAGAGGGGCCTAACCTACGAGCAGTACTTC.